Presented here are 7 T cell receptor beta chains from one specimen sequenced in a study of T cells expressing NK-cell markers. Reanalyzing the 5' RACE reads, TCRdb keeps one entry per CDR3 protein, without DNA. The sample totals about 540,000 distinct CDR3 sequences. Sequencing was performed on blood T cells: a sorted CD56 or NKG2C T cell subset, CD4+ or CD8+ T cells, or bulk PBMC T cells (not recorded which). The origin of the receptors is a man younger than 35 in good health.

V and J are TRBV7-9 and TRBJ1-5; absent DNA, TCRdb's TRBD1 call cannot be checked. The germline V gene has CDR1 SEHNR and CDR2 FQNEAQ (reference sequence). There are 15 residues in the CDR3. The CDR3 here is CASSGHLDGNQPQHF.

The gene calls are TRBV24-1 and TRBJ2-1. The CDR3 runs to 14 residues. Germline CDR1 KGHDR, CDR2 SFDVKD. The CDR3 is CATSDLAKYNEQFF.

The J gene is TRBJ1-1, the V gene TRBV20-1; TCRdb indicates TRBD1, and absent DNA this call remains unverified. The germline V gene has CDR1 DFQATT and CDR2 SNEGSKA (reference sequence). The CDR3 has 15 residues. The CDR3 sequence is CSASKGRREGTEAFF.

V gene TRBV5-1 combines with J gene TRBJ2-1; TCRdb's D gene call, TRBD2, goes unchecked for lack of DNA. The germline V gene encodes CDR1 SGHRS and CDR2 YFSETQ. The CDR3 is 18 amino acids. CDR3 in amino acids: CASSFPIADQSSYNEQFF.

The V call is TRBV6-4, the J call TRBJ2-5; checking the TCRdb D call of TRBD1 is not possible without DNA. The CDR3 consists of 14 residues. Germline CDR1 reads MRHNA; CDR2 reads SNTAGT. The CDR3: CASSDSPGGETQYF.

The rearrangement uses TRBV20-1 and TRBJ1-1; TCRdb picks TRBD1, but there is no DNA to check that call. The CDR3 sequence is 13 residues long. CDR1 and CDR2 (germline): DFQATT, SNEGSKA (reference sequence). CDR3 loop: CSARGQGETEAFF.

The chain couples TRBV20-1 to TRBJ2-2; the TCRdb D gene call, TRBD2, has no DNA to confirm it. This CDR3 contains 18 residues. From germline, CDR1 is DFQATT and CDR2 SNEGSKA (reference sequence). This CDR3 reads CSAREGGRGRGNTGELFF.